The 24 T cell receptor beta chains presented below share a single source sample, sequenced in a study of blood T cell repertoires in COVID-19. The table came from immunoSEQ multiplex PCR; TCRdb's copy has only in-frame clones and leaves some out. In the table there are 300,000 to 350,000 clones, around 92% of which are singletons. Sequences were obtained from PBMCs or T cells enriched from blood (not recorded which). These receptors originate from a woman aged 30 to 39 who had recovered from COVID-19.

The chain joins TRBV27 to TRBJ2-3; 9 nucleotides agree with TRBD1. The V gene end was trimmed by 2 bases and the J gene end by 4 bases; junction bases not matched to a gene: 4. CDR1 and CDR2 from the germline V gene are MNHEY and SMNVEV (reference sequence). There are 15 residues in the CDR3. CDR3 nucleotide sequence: TGTGCCAGCAGTTTAAACGGACAGGGGTCAGATACGCAGTATTTT. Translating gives CASSLNGQGSDTQYF.

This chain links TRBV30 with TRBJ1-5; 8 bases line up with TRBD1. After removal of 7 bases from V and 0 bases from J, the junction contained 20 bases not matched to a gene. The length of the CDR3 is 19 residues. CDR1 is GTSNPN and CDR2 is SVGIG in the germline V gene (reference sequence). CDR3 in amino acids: CASTHPGGPEMNSNQPQHF. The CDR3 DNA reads TGTGCCTCGACCCACCCAGGGGGCCCTGAGATGAATAGCAATCAGCCCCAGCATTTT.

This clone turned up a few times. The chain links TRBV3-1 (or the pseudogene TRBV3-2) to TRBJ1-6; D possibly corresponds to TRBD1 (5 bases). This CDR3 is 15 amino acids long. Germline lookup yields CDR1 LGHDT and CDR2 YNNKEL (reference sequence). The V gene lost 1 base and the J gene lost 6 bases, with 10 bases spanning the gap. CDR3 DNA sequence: TGTGCCAGCAGCCAAGGCAGGGCGGTTAATTCACCCCTCCACTTT. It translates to CASSQGRAVNSPLHF.

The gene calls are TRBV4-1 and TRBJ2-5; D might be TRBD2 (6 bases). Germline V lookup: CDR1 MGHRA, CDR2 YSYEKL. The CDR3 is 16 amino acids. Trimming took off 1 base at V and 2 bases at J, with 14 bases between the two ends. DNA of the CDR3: TGCGCCAGCAGCCAAGGGGGTGCGGGATATCAAGAGACCCAGTACTTC. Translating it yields CASSQGGAGYQETQYF.

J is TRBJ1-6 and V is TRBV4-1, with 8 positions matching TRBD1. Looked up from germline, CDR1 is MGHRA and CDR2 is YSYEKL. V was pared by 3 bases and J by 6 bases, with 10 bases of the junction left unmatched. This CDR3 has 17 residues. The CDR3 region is CASSQGRTGSGNSPLHF. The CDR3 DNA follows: TGCGCCAGCAGCCAGGGACGGACAGGGAGTGGTAATTCACCCCTCCACTTT.

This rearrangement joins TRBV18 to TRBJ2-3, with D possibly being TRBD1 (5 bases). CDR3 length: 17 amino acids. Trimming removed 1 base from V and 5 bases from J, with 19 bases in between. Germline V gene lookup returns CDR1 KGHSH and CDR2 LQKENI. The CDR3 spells CASSPLLNWGAGDTQYF. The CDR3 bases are TGTGCCAGCTCACCACTGTTGAACTGGGGCGCCGGAGATACGCAGTATTTT. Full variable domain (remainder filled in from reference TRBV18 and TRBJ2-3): NAGVMQNPRHLVRRRGQEARLRCSPMKGHSHVYWYRQLPEEGLKFMVYLQKENIIDESGMPKERFSAEFPKEGPSILRIQQVVRGDSAAYFCASSPLLNWGAGDTQYFGPGTRLTVL.

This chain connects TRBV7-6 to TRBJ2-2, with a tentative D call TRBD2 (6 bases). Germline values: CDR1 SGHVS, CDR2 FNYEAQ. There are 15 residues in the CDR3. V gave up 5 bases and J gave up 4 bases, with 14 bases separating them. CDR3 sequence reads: CASSPHLRGTGELFF. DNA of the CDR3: TGTGCCAGCAGCCCCCACTTGCGGGGCACCGGGGAGCTGTTTTTT.

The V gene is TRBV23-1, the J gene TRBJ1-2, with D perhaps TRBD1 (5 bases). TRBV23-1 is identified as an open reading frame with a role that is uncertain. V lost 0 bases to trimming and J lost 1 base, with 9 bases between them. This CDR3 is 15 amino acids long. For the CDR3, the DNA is TGCGCCAGCAGTCAATCGTCAGGGCTTAACTATGGCTACACCTTC. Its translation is CASSQSSGLNYGYTF.

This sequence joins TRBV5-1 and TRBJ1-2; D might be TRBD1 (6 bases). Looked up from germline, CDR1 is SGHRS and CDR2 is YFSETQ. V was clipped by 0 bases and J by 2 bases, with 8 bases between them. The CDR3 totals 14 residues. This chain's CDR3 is CASSLAGDNYGYTF. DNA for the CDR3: TGCGCCAGCAGCTTGGCAGGGGACAACTATGGCTACACCTTC.

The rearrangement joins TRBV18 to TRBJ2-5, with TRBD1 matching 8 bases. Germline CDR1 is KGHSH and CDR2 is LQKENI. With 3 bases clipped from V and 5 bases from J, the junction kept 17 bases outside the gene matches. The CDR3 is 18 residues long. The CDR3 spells CASSPIPWTGYAWETQYF. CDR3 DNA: TGTGCCAGCTCACCGATACCGTGGACAGGGTATGCGTGGGAGACCCAGTACTTC.

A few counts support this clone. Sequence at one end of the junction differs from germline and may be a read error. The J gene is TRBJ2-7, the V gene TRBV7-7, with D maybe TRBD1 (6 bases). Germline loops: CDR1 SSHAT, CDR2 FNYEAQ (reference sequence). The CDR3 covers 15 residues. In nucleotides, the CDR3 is TGTGCTAGCAGCCTCCGATTTGGACAGCCCTACGAGCAGTACTTC. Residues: CASSLRFGQPYEQYF.

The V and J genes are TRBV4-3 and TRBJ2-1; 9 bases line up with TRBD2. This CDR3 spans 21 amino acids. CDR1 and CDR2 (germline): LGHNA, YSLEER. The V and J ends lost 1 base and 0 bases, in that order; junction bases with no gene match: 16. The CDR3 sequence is CASSQGGWLAGPGFSYNEQFF. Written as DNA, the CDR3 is TGCGCCAGCAGCCAAGGGGGGTGGCTAGCGGGGCCGGGATTCTCCTACAATGAGCAGTTCTTC.

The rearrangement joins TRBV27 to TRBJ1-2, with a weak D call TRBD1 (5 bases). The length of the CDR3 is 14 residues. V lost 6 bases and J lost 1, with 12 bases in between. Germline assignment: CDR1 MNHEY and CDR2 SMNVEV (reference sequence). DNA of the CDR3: TGTGCCAGCAGACGGGACTCCGATAACTATGGCTACACCTTC. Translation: CASRRDSDNYGYTF.

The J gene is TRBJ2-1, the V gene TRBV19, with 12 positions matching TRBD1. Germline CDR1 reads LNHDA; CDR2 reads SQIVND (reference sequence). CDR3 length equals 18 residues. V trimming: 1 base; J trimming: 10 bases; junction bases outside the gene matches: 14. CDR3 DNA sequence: TGTGCCAGTAGTATAGGGTGGGGGACAGGGGGCCAATACGGGGAGCAGTTCTTC. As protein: CASSIGWGTGGQYGEQFF.

The CDR3 nucleotides are TGTGCCAGCAGTTTATGGGCGTTGGTTCGGGACGAGCAGTACTTC. Residues: CASSLWALVRDEQYF. The chain joins TRBV28 to TRBJ2-7; D gene unclear. Trimming removed 0 bases at V and 5 bases at J, with 14 bases between. Germline V CDR1 and CDR2: MDHEN, SYDVKM. The CDR3 contains 15 residues.

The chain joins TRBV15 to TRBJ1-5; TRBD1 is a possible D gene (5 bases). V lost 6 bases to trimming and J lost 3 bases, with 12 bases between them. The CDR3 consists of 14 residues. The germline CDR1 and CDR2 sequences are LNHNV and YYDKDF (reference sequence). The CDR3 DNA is TGTGCCACCAGTGCGGGACGGTCCAATCAGCCCCAGCATTTT. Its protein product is CATSAGRSNQPQHF.

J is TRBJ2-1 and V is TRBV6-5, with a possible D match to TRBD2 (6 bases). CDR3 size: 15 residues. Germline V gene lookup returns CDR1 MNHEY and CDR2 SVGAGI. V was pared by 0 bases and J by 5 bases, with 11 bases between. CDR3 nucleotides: TGTGCCAGCAGTTACTCTCGAGGGACTGACAATGAGCAGTTCTTC. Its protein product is CASSYSRGTDNEQFF.

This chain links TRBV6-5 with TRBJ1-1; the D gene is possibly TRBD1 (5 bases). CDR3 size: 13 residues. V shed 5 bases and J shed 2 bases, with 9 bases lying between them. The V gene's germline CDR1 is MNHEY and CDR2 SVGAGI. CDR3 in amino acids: CASSLQANTEAFF. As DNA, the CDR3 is TGTGCCAGCAGTCTACAGGCTAACACTGAAGCTTTCTTT.

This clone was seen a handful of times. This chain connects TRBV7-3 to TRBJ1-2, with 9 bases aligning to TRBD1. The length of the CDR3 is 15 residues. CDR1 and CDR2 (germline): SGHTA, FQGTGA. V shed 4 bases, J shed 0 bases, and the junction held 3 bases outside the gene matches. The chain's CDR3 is CASSSTGGSNYGYTF. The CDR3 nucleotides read TGTGCCAGCAGCTCTACAGGGGGCTCTAACTATGGCTACACCTTC.

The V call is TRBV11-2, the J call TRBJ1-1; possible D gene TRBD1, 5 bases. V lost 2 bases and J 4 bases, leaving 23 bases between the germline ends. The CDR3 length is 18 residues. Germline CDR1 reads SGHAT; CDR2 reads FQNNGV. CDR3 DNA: TGTGCCAGCAGCTTAATAAGCAGTTCGCGAAGGGGCCGCACTGAAGCTTTCTTT. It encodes CASSLISSSRRGRTEAFF. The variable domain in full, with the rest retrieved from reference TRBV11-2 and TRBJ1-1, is EAGVAQSPRYKIIEKRQSVAFWCNPISGHATLYWYQQILGQGPKLLIQFQNNGVVDDSQLPKDRFSAERLKGVDSTLKIQPAKLEDSAVYLCASSLISSSRRGRTEAFFGQGTRLTVV.

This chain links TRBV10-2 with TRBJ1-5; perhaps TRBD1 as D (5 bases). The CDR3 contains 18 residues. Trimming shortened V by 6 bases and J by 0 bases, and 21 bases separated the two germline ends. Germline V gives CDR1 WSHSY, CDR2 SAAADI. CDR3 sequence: CASRRDSRVAGSNQPQHF. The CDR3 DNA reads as TGCGCCAGCAGAAGAGACAGCCGAGTAGCGGGTAGCAATCAGCCCCAGCATTTT.

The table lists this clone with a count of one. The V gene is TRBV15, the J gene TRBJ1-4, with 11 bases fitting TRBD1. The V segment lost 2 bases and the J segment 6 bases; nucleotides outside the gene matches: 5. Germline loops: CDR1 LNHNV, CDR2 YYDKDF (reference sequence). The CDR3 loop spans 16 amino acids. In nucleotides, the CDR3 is TGTGCCACCAGCAGAAACCGGGGACAGGGGGATGAAAAACTGTTTTTT. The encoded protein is CATSRNRGQGDEKLFF.

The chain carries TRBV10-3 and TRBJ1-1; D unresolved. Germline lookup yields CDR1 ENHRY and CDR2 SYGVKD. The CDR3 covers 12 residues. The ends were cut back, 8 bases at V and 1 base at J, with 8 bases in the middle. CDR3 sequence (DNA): TGTGCCATCCGAGGCGAGAACACTGAAGCTTTCTTT. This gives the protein CAIRGENTEAFF.

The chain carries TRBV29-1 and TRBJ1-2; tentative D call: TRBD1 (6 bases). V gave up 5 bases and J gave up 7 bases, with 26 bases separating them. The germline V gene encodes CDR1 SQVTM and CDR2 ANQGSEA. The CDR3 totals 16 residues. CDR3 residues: CSVPTSTGPWSGGYTF. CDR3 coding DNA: TGCAGCGTTCCAACCTCGACAGGACCCTGGAGCGGTGGCTACACCTTC.